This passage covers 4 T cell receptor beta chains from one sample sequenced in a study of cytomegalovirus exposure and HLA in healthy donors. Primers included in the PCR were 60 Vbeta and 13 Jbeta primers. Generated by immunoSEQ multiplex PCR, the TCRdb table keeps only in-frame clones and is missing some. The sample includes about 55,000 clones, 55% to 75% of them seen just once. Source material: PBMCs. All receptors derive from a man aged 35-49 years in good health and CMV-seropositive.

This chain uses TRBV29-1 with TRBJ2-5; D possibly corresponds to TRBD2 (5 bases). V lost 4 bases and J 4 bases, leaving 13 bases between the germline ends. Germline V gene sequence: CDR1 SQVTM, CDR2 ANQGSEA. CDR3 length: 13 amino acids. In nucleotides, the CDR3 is TGCAGCGTTGTCCTGCCGGGGTTAGAGACCCAGTACTTC. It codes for CSVVLPGLETQYF.

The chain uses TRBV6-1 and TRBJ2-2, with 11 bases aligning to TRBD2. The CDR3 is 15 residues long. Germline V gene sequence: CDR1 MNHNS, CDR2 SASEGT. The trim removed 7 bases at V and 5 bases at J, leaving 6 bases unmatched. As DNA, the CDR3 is TGTGCCAGCATCCTAGCGGGGGGTTATACCGGGGAGCTGTTTTTT. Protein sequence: CASILAGGYTGELFF.

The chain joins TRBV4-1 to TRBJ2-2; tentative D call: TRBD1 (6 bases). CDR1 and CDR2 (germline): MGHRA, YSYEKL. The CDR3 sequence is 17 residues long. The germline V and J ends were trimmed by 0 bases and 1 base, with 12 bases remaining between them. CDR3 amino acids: CASSQEAVQGNTGELFF. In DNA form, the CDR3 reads TGCGCCAGCAGCCAAGAAGCCGTACAGGGGAACACCGGGGAGCTGTTTTTT.

Here the CDR3 DNA reads TGTGCCAGCAGTTTTGGACAGGGGTCGCGGTATGGCTACACCTTC. Its protein product is CASSFGQGSRYGYTF. The chain has TRBV27 and TRBJ1-2; TRBD1 agrees at 9 bases. Germline V CDR1 and CDR2: MNHEY, SMNVEV (reference sequence). This CDR3 has 15 residues. The V gene end was trimmed by 3 bases and the J gene end by 5 bases; junction bases not matched to a gene: 7.